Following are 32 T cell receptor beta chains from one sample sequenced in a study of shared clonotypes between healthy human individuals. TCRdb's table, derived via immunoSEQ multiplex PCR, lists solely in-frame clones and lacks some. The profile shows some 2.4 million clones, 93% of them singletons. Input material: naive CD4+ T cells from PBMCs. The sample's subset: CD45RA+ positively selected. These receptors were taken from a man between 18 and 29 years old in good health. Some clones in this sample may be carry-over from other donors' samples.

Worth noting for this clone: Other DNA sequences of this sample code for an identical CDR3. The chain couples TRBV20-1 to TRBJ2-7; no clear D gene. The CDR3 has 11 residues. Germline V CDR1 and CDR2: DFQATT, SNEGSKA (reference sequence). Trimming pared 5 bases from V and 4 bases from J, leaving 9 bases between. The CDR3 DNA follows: TGCAGTGCTGAGGACGGTTACGAGCAGTACTTC. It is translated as CSAEDGYEQYF.

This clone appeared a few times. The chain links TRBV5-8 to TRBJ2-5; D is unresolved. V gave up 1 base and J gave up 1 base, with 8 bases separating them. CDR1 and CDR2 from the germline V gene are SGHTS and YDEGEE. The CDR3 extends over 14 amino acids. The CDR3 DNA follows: TGTGCCAGCAGCTTGAGGCAGAGCCAAGAGACCCAGTACTTC. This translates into CASSLRQSQETQYF.

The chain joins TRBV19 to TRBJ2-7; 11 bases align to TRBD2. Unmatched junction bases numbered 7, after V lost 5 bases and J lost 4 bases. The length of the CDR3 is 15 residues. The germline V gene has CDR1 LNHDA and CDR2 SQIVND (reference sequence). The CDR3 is CASSPAGTSGYEQYF. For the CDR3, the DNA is TGTGCCAGTAGTCCCGCCGGGACTAGCGGATACGAGCAGTACTTC.

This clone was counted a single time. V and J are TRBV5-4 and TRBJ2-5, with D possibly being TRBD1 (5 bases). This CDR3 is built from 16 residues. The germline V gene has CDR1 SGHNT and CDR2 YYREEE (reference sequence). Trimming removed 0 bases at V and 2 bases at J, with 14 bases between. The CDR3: CASSLGRTKAQETQYF. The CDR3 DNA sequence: TGTGCCAGCAGCTTGGGACGGACAAAGGCTCAAGAGACCCAGTACTTC.

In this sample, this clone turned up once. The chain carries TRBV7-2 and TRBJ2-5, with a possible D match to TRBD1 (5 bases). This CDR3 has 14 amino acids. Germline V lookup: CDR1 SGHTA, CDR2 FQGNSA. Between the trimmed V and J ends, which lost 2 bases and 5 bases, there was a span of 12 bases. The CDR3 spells CASSLTGPGETQYF. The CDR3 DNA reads TGTGCCAGCAGCTTAACAGGCCCTGGGGAGACCCAGTACTTC.

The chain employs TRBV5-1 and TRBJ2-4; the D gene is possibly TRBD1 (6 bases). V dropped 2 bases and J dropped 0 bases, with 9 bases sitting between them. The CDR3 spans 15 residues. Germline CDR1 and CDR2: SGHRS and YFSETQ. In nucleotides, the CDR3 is TGCGCCAGCAGCTTACGGACAGTAGCCAAAAACATTCAGTACTTC. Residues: CASSLRTVAKNIQYF.

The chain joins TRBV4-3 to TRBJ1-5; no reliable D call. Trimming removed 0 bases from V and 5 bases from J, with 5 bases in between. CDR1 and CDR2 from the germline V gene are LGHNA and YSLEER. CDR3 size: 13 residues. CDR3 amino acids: CASSQDAHQPQHF. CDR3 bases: TGCGCCAGCAGCCAAGATGCCCATCAGCCCCAGCATTTT.

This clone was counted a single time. The CDR3, as DNA: TGCGCCAGCAGCTTGGAGGGGGCGCCTGGAAACACCATATATTTT. Its translation is CASSLEGAPGNTIYF. The chain employs TRBV5-1 and TRBJ1-3; 7 positions agree with TRBD1. Trimming cost V 0 bases and J 2 bases; bases outside gene matches: 2. Germline assignment: CDR1 SGHRS and CDR2 YFSETQ. The CDR3 consists of 15 residues.

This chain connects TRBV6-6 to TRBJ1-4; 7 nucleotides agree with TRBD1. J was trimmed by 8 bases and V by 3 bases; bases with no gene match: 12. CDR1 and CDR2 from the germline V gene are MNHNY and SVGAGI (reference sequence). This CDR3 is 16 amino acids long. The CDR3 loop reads CASSYGVPRTGEKLFF. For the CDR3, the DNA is TGTGCCAGCAGTTATGGCGTCCCCCGGACAGGAGAAAAACTGTTTTTT.

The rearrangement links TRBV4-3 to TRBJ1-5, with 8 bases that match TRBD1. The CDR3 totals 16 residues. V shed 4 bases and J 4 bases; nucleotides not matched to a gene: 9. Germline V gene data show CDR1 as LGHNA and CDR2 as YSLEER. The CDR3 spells CASSPRQGMNNQPQHF. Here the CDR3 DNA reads TGCGCCAGCAGCCCACGACAGGGGATGAATAATCAGCCCCAGCATTTT.

CDR3: CASSEERDTEAFF. CDR3 coding DNA: TGTGCCAGCTCAGAGGAGAGGGACACTGAAGCTTTCTTT. The V and J genes are TRBV18 and TRBJ1-1, with no clear D. V lost 5 bases and J 3 bases, leaving 10 bases between the germline ends. CDR3 length equals 13 residues. The germline V gene has CDR1 KGHSH and CDR2 LQKENI.

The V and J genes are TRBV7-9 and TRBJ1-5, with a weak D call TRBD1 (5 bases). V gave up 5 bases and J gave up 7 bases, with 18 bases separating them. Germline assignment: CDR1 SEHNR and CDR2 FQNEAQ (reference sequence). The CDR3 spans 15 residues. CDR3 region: CASSLDGGMRQPQHF. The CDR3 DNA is TGTGCCAGCAGCCTAGACGGGGGAATGAGACAGCCCCAGCATTTT.

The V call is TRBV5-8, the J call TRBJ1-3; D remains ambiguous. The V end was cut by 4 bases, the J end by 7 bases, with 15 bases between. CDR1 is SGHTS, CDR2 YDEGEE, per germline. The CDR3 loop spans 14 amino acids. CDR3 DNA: TGTGCCAGCAGCAGGGTGTATTCATCTAACACCATATATTTT. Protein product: CASSRVYSSNTIYF.

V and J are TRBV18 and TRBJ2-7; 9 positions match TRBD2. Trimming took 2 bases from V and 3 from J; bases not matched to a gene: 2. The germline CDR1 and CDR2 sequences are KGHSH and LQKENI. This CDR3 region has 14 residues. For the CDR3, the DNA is TGTGCCAGCTCACCAGCAGCGGGAGGCTACGAGCAGTACTTC. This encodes CASSPAAGGYEQYF.

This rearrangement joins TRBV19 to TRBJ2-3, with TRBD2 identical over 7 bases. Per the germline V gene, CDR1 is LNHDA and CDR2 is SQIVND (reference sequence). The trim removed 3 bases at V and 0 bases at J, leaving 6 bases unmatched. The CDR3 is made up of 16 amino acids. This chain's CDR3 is CASSIGASGSTDTQYF. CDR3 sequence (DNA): TGTGCCAGTAGTATTGGGGCTAGCGGAAGCACAGATACGCAGTATTTT. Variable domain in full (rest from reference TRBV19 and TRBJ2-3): DGGITQSPKYLFRKEGQNVTLSCEQNLNHDAMYWYRQDPGQGLRLIYYSQIVNDFQKGDIAEGYSVSREKKESFPLTVTSAQKNPTAFYLCASSIGASGSTDTQYFGPGTRLTVL.

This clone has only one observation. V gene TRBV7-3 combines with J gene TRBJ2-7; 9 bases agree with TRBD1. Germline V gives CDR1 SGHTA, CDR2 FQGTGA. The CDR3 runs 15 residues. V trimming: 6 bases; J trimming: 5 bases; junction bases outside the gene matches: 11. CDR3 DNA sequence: TGTGCCAGCAGACTCACCGGGACAGGGTCCCACGAGCAGTACTTC. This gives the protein CASRLTGTGSHEQYF.

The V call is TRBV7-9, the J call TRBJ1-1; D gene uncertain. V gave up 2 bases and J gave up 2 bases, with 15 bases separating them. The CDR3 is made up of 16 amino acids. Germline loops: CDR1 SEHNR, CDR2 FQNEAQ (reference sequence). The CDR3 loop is CASSLIPWQSNTEAFF. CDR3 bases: TGTGCCAGCAGCTTAATCCCCTGGCAGAGTAACACTGAAGCTTTCTTT. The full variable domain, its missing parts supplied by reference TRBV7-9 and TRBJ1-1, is DTGVSQNPRHKITKRGQNVTFRCDPISEHNRLYWYRQTLGQGPEFLTYFQNEAQLEKSRLLSDRFSAERPKGSFSTLEIQRTEQGDSAMYLCASSLIPWQSNTEAFFGQGTRLTVV.

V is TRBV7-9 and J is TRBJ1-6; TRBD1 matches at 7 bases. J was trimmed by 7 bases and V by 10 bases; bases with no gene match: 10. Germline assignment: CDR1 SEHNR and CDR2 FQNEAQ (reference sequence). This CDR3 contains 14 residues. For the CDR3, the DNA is TGTGCCACGCGAAGCGGACAGGTGAATTCACCCCTCCACTTT. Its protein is CATRSGQVNSPLHF. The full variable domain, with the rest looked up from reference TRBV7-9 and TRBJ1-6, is DTGVSQNPRHKITKRGQNVTFRCDPISEHNRLYWYRQTLGQGPEFLTYFQNEAQLEKSRLLSDRFSAERPKGSFSTLEIQRTEQGDSAMYLCATRSGQVNSPLHFGNGTRLTVT.

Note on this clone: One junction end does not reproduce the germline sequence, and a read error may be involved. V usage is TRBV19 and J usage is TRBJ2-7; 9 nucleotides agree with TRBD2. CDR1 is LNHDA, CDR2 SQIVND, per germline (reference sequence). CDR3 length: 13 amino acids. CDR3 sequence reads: CASSRTWTSEEYF. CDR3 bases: TGTGCCAGTAGCCGGACTTGGACTAGCGAGGAGTACTTC. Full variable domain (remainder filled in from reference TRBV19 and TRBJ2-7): DGGITQSPKYLFRKEGQNVTLSCEQNLNHDAMYWYRQDPGQGLRLIYYSQIVNDFQKGDIAEGYSVSREKKESFPLTVTSAQKNPTAFYLCASSRTWTSEEYFGPGTRLTVT.

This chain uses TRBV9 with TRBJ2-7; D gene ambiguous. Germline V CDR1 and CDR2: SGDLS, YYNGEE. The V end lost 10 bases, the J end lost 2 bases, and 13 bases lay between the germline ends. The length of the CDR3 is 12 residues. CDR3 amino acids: CAGCYRAYEQYF. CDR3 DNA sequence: TGTGCCGGCTGTTACCGGGCCTACGAGCAGTACTTC.

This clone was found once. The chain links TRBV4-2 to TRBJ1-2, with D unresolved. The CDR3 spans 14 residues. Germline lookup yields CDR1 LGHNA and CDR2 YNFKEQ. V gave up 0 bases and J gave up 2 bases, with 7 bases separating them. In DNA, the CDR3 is TGTGCCAGCAGCCAAGAGGGAGGGAACTATGGCTACACCTTC. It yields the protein CASSQEGGNYGYTF.

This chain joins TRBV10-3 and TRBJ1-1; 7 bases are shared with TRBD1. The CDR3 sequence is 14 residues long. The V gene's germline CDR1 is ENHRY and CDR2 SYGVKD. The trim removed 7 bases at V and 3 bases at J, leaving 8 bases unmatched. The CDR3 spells CAINRGQSYTEAFF. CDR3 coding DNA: TGTGCCATCAATAGGGGACAGTCCTACACTGAAGCTTTCTTT.

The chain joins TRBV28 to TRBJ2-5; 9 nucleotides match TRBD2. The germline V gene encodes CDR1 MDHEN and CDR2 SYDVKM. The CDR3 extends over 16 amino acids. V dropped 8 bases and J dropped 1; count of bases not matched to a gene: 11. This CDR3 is CASRRRGGLVQETQYF. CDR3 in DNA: TGTGCCAGCCGACGGCGGGGGGGGCTTGTCCAAGAGACCCAGTACTTC.

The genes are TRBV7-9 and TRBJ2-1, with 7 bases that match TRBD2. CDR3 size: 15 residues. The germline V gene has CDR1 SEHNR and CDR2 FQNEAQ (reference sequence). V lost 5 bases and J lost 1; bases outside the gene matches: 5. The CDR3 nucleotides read TGTGCCAGCAGCGAACTAGCGCATTCCTACAATGAGCAGTTCTTC. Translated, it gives CASSELAHSYNEQFF.

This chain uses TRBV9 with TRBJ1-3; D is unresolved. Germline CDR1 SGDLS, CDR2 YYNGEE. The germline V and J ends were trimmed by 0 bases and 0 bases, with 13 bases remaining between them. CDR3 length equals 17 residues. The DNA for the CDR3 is TGTGCCAGCAGCGTAGGGATTGCGCAGAGCTCTGGAAACACCATATATTTT. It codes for CASSVGIAQSSGNTIYF.

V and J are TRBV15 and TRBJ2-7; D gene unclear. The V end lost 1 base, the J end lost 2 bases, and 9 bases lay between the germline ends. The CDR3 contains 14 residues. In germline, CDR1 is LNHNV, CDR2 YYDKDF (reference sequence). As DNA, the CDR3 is TGTGCCACCAGCAGAGGCAACGGCCCCTACGAGCAGTACTTC. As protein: CATSRGNGPYEQYF. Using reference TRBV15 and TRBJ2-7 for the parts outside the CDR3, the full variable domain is DAMVIQNPRYQVTQFGKPVTLSCSQTLNHNVMYWYQQKSSQAPKLLFHYYDKDFNNEADTPDNFQSRRPNTSFCFLDIRSPGLGDTAMYLCATSRGNGPYEQYFGPGTRLTVT.

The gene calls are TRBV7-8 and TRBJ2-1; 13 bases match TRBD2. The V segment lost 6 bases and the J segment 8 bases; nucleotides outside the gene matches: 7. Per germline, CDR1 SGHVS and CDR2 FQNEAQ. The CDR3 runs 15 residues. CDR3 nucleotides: TGTGCCAGCAGAAAACTAGCGGGAGGGCCCCATGAGCAGTTCTTC. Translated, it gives CASRKLAGGPHEQFF.

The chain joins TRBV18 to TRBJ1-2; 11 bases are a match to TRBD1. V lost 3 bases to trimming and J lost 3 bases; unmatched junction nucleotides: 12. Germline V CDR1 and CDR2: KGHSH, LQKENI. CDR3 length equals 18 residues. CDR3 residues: CASSPQSGTGGYDYGYTF. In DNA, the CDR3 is TGTGCCAGCTCACCTCAGTCCGGGACAGGGGGGTACGACTATGGCTACACCTTC.

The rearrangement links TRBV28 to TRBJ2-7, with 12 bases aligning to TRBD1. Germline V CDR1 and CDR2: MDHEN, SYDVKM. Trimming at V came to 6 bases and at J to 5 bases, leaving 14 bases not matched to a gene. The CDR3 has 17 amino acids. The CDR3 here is CASSIALGQGAPHEQYF. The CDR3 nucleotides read TGTGCCAGCAGCATAGCCCTGGGACAGGGGGCGCCCCACGAGCAGTACTTC. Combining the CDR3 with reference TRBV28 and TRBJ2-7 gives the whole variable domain DVKVTQSSRYLVKRTGEKVFLECVQDMDHENMFWYRQDPGLGLRLIYFSYDVKMKEKGDIPEGYSVSREKKERFSLILESASTNQTSMYLCASSIALGQGAPHEQYFGPGTRLTVT.

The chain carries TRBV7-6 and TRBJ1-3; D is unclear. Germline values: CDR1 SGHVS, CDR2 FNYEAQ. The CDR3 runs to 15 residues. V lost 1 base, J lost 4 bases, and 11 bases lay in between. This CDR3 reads CASSLVSSGGNTIYF. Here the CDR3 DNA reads TGTGCCAGCAGCTTAGTTTCGTCTGGAGGAAACACCATATATTTT. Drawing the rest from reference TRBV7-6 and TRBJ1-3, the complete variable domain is GAGVSQSPRYKVTKRGQDVALRCDPISGHVSLYWYRQALGQGPEFLTYFNYEAQQDKSGLPNDRFSAERPEGSISTLTIQRTEQRDSAMYRCASSLVSSGGNTIYFGEGSWLTVV.

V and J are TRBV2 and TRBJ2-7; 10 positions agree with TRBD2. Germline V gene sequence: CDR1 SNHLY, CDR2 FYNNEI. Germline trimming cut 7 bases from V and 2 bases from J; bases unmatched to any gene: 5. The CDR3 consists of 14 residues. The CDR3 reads CASNRAGGAYEQYF. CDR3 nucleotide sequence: TGTGCCAGCAACCGAGCGGGAGGGGCCTACGAGCAGTACTTC. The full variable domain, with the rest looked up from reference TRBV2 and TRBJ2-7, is EPEVTQTPSHQVTQMGQEVILRCVPISNHLYFYWYRQILGQKVEFLVSFYNNEISEKSEIFDDQFSVERPDGSNFTLKIRSTKLEDSAMYFCASNRAGGAYEQYFGPGTRLTVT.

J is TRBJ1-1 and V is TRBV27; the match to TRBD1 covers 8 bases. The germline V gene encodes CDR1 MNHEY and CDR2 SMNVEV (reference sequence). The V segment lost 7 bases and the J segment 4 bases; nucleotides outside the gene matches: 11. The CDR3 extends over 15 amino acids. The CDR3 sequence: CASITGTGGGTEAFF. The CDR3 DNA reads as TGTGCCAGCATTACCGGGACAGGTGGCGGCACTGAAGCTTTCTTT.